This T cell receptor (beta chain) was observed in a study of T cells in Graves' hyperthyroidism and ophthalmopathy. Study-wide context: Once the initial diagnosis was made, peripheral blood was obtained before any treatment.

Amplification yielded TCR beta CDR3 regions, with RNA transcripts as the source. The HTBI primer set served for first-round RT-PCR of the TCR CDR3. TCRdb recomputed calls from the multiplex PCR reads with MiXCR, one row per CDR3 protein. The sample has 300,000 to 400,000 distinct CDR3 sequences; over 11% are singletons. The CDR3 has 15 amino acids. Germline CDR1 reads SGHAT; CDR2 reads FQDESV (reference sequence). V was cut by 5 bases and J by 2 bases, with 14 bases left in between. In its sample, this clonotype was seen many times. The chain carries TRBV11-1 and TRBJ2-3, with D tentatively TRBD2 (5 bases). The TCR originated in a woman aged 60-70 years with Graves' hyperthyroidism. Sequencing used blood. In DNA, the CDR3 is TGTGCCAGCAGCCACACCCTGGACTCCACAGATACGCAGTATTTT. This sequence encodes CASSHTLDSTDTQYF.